The present T cell receptor beta chain was sequenced within a study of blood T cell repertoires in COVID-19. Study details: Samples came from the United States, Italy and Spain, spanning acute and convalescent COVID-19.

This clone was seen once. The CDR3 is 16 amino acids. Germline V gene data show CDR1 as LGHDT and CDR2 as YNNKEL (reference sequence). Trimming pared 0 bases from V and 4 bases from J, leaving 15 bases between. Measured with immunoSEQ multiplex PCR; TCRdb has only the in-frame clones, and not every one. The repertoire holds about 220,000 clones, with approximately 90% as singletons. The material sequenced was PBMCs or T cells enriched from blood (not recorded which). The chain uses TRBV3-1 (or the pseudogene TRBV3-2) and TRBJ1-2; a possible D gene is TRBD1 (5 bases). This clonotype was obtained from a woman between 25 and 40 years old who had recovered from COVID-19. As DNA, the CDR3 is TGTGCCAGCAGCCAAGAGGACCTTAGACAGCCCTATGGCTACACCTTC. Translation: CASSQEDLRQPYGYTF.